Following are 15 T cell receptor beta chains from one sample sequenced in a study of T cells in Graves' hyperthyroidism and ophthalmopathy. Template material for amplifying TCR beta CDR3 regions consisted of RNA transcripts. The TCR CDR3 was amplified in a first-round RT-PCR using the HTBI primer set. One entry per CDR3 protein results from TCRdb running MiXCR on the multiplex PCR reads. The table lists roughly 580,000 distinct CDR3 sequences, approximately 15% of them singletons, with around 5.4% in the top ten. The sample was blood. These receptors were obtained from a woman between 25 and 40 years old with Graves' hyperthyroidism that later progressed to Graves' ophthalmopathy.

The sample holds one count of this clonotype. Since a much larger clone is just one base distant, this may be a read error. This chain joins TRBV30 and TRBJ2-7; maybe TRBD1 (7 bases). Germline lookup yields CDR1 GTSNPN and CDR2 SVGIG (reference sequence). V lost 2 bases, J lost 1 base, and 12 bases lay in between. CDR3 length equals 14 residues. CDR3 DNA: TGTGCCTGGAGTCGGGGGACAGCATCCTACGAGCAGTACTTC. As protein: CAWSRGTASYEQYF.

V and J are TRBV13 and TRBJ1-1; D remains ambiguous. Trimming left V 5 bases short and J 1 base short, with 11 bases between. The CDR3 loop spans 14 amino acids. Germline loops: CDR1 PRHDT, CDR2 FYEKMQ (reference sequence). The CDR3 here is CASSADGPNTEAFF. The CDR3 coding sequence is TGTGCCAGCAGCGCCGACGGACCGAACACTGAAGCTTTCTTT.

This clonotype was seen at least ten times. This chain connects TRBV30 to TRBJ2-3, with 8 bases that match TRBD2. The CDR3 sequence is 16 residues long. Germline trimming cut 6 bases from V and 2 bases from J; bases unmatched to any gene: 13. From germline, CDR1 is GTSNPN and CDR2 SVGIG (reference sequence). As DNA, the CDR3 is TGTGCCTGTCCCGGGGCGGGAGGTTCGCACACAGATACGCAGTATTTT. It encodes CACPGAGGSHTDTQYF.

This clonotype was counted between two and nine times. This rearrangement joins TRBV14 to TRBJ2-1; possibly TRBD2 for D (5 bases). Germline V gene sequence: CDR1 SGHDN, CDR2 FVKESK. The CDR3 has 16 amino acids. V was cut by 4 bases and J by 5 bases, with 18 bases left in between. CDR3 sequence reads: CASSPGLHMSDNEQFF. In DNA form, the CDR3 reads TGTGCCAGCAGCCCCGGACTGCACATGTCAGACAATGAGCAGTTCTTC.

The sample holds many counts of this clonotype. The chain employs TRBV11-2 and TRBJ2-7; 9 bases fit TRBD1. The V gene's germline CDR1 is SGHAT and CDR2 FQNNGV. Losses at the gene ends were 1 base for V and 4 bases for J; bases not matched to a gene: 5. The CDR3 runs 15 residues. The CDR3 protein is CASSLGPDRGYEQYF. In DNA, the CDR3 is TGTGCCAGCAGCTTAGGTCCGGACAGGGGATACGAGCAGTACTTC.

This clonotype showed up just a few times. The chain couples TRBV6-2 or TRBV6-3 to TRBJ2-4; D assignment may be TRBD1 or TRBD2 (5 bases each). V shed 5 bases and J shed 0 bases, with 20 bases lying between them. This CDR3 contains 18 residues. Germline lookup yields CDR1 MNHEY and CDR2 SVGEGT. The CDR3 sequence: CASSPYGASYLAKNIQYF. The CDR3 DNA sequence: TGTGCCAGCAGTCCCTATGGGGCTAGCTATTTAGCCAAAAACATTCAGTACTTC.

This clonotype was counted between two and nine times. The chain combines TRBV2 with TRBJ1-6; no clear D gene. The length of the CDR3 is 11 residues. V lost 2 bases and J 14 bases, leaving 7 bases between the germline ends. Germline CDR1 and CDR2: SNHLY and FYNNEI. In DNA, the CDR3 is TGTGCCAGCAGTGAACTCTTCACCCTCCACTTT. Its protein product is CASSELFTLHF.

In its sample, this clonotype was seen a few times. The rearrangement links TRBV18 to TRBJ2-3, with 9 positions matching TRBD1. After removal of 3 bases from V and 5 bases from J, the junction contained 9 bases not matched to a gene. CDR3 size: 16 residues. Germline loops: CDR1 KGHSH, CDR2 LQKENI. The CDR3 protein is CASSPPETGGRDTQYF. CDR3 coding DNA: TGTGCCAGCTCACCGCCCGAGACAGGGGGTCGAGATACGCAGTATTTT.

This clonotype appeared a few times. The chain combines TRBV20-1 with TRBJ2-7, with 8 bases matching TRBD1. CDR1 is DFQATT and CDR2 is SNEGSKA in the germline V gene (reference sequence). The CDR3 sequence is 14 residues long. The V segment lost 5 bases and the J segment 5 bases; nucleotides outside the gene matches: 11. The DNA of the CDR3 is TGCAGTGCTGAAGGACAGGGAAGTCGTCACGAGCAGTACTTC. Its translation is CSAEGQGSRHEQYF.

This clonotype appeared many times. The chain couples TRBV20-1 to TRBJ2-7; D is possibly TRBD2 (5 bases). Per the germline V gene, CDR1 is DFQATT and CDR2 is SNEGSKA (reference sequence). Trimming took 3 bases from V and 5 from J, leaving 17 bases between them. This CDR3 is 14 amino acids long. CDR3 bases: TGCAGTGCTAGGACTCCGGCCGGGCGGGACGAGCAGTACTTC. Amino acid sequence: CSARTPAGRDEQYF.

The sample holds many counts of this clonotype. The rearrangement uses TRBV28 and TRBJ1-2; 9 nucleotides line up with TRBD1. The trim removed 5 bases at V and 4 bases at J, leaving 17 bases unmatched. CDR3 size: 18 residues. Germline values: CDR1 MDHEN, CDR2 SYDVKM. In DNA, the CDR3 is TGTGCCAGCAGTCCCCGAAGGCGCGGGACAGGGCTTTCCTATGGCTACACCTTC. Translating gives CASSPRRRGTGLSYGYTF.

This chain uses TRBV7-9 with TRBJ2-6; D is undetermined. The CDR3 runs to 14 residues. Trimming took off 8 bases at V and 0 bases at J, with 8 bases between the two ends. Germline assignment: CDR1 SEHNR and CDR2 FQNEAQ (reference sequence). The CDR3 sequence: CASHTSSGANVLTF. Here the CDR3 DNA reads TGTGCCAGCCACACAAGCTCTGGGGCCAACGTCCTGACTTTC.

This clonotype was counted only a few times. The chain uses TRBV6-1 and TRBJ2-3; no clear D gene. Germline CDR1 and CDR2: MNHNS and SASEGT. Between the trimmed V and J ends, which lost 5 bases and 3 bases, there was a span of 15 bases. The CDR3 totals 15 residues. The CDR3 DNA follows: TGTGCCAGCAGTTCGGACCTGGACGGGACAGATACGCAGTATTTT. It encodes CASSSDLDGTDTQYF.

The CDR3 DNA sequence: TGTGCCAGCGACTGGGAGGGGGCGAACACTGAAGCTTTCTTT. Protein sequence: CASDWEGANTEAFF. V and J are TRBV5-5 and TRBJ1-1; TRBD1 agrees at 7 bases. The V gene end was trimmed by 7 bases and the J gene end by 1 base; junction bases not matched to a gene: 7. The CDR3 has 14 amino acids. Per the germline V gene, CDR1 is SGHKS and CDR2 is YYEKEE (reference sequence).

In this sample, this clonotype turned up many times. The CDR3 DNA reads as TGTGCCAGTAGTATAGTCGCGGGGGGGTCCCGGAACACCGGGGAGCTGTTTTTT. Translating it yields CASSIVAGGSRNTGELFF. The chain joins TRBV19 to TRBJ2-2; 9 bases are shared with TRBD2. The CDR3 contains 18 residues. Germline trimming cut 1 base from V and 1 base from J; bases unmatched to any gene: 7. Germline V gene sequence: CDR1 LNHDA, CDR2 SQIVND (reference sequence).